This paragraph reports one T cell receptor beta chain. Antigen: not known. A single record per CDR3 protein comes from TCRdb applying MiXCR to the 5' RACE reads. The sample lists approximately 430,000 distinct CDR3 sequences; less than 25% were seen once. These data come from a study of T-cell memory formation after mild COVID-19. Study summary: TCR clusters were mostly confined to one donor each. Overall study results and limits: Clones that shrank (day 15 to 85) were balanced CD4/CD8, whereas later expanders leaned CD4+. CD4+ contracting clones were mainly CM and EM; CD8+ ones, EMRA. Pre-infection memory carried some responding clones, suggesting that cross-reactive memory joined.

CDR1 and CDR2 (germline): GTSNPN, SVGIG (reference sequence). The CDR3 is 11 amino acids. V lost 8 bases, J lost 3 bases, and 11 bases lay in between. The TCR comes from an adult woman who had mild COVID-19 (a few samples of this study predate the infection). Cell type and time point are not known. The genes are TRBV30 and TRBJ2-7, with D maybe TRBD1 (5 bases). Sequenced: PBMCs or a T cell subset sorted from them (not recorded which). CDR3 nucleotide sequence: TGTGCCGGATCAGACAGCTACGAGCAGTACTTC. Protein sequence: CAGSDSYEQYF.